This is a list of T cell receptor beta chains from one sample in a study of Graves' ophthalmopathy and Graves' hyperthyroidism. TCRdb recomputed calls from the multiplex PCR reads with MiXCR, one row per CDR3 protein. This table holds 200,000 to 250,000 distinct CDR3 sequences, about 46% found once. Sequenced material: peripheral blood. These receptors were obtained from an adult man with Graves' ophthalmopathy. CDR3s include the opening cysteine and the closing phenylalanine or tryptophan. A D gene is named only where the DNA matches it firmly. Some rows mark clone size as missing; the rest say once, few, many or name a class of expanded clone.

TRBJ2-3	NA	few	TRBV7-6	CASSRESASTDTQYF	TGTGCCAGCAGCCGCGAATCAGCCTCCACAGATACGCAGTATTTT
TRBJ2-7	TRBD1	NA	TRBV29-1	CSVLGGTGGPEQYF	TGCAGCGTTCTAGGTGGGACAGGGGGGCCCGAGCAGTACTTC
TRBJ1-4	TRBD1	few	TRBV12-3/TRBV12-4	CASSINTGEELFF	TGTGCCAGCAGCATAAATACAGGGGAGGAACTGTTTTTT
TRBJ2-5	TRBD1	NA	TRBV28	CATSTGGFQETQYF	TGTGCCACCTCGACAGGGGGCTTTCAGGAGACCCAGTACTTC
TRBJ1-1	TRBD1	NA	TRBV29-1	CSVESRTGDTEAFF	TGCAGCGTTGAGTCTCGGACAGGGGACACTGAAGCTTTCTTT
TRBJ2-7	TRBD2	NA	TRBV6-6	CASSYGGGGEQYF	TGTGCCAGCAGTTACGGCGGGGGAGGAGAGCAGTACTTC
TRBJ1-1	TRBD1	NA	TRBV25-1	CAITGGGGEAFF	TGTGCCATCACAGGGGGCGGAGGTGAAGCTTTCTTT
TRBJ2-1	NA	NA	TRBV29-1	CSVPRGSASYNEQFF	TGCAGCGTCCCTAGGGGGTCCGCTTCCTACAATGAGCAGTTCTTC
TRBJ1-5	TRBD1	few	TRBV25-1	CASSKTGEVQPQHF	TGTGCCAGCAGTAAGACAGGGGAGGTTCAGCCCCAGCATTTT
TRBJ1-5	NA	NA	TRBV6-6	CASSPGHGRGSPQHF	TGTGCCAGCAGTCCGGGACACGGACGGGGGTCGCCCCAGCATTTT
TRBJ2-2	NA	few	TRBV9	CASSPTLNTGELFF	TGTGCCAGCAGCCCGACACTGAACACCGGGGAGCTGTTTTTT
TRBJ2-2	NA	once	TRBV20-1	CSAREGTNTGELFF	TGCAGTGCTAGGGAGGGGACGAACACCGGGGAGCTGTTTTTT
TRBJ1-2	NA	few	TRBV6-5	CASTHGTNYGYTF	TGTGCCAGCACCCACGGGACTAACTATGGCTACACCTTC
TRBJ1-1	NA	many	TRBV3-1	CASSPSGRRLEAFF	TGTGCCAGCAGCCCTTCGGGACGGAGACTTGAAGCTTTCTTT
TRBJ2-7	NA	NA	TRBV10-3	CASSLGPRGDEQYF	TGTGCCAGCAGTTTAGGGCCCAGGGGGGACGAGCAGTACTTC
TRBJ2-5	TRBD1	NA	TRBV7-9	CASSLVTGQETQYF	TGTGCCAGCAGCTTAGTGACAGGGCAAGAGACCCAGTACTTC
TRBJ2-2	NA	few	TRBV10-2	CASSEKVVGELFF	TGCGCCAGCAGTGAAAAGGTTGTCGGGGAGCTGTTTTTT
TRBJ1-1	NA	NA	TRBV19	CASSVRGGAFEAFF	TGTGCCAGTAGTGTACGTGGGGGGGCTTTTGAAGCTTTCTTT
TRBJ2-5	TRBD2	NA	TRBV20-1	CSARLTSGSSETQYF	TGCAGTGCTAGATTGACTAGCGGGAGCTCGGAGACCCAGTACTTC
TRBJ1-6	NA	NA	TRBV11-2	CASSLGSGAKNSPLHF	TGTGCCAGCAGCTTAGGTTCAGGGGCAAAGAATTCACCCCTCCACTTT
TRBJ1-1	NA	NA	TRBV12-5	CASSFSVTNTEAFF	TGTGCCAGCAGTTTTTCCGTTACGAACACTGAAGCTTTCTTT
TRBJ1-4	NA	few	TRBV5-1	CASSLDRAKLFF	TGCGCCAGCAGCTTGGACAGGGCGAAACTGTTTTTT
TRBJ1-1	TRBD1	NA	TRBV27	CASSYRGMVNTEAFF	TGTGCCAGCAGTTACAGGGGAATGGTGAACACTGAAGCTTTCTTT